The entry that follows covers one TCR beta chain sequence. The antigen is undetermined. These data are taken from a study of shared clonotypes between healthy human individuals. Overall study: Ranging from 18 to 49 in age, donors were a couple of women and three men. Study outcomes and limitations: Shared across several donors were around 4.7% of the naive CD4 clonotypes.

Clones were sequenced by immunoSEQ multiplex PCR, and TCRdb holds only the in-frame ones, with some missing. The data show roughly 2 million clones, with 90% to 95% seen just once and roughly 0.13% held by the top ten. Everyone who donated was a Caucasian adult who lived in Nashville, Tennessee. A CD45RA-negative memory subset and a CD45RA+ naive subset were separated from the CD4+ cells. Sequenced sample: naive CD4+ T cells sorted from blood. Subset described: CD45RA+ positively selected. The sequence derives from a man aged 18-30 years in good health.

DNA of the CDR3: TGCGCCAGCAGTGAGGGGCGGGGGACCTACGAGCAGTACTTC. Encoded protein: CASSEGRGTYEQYF. The V call is TRBV10-1, the J call TRBJ2-7, with 7 bases lining up with TRBD2. The junction had 3 bases not matched to a gene; V was cut back by 2 bases and J by 2 bases. The CDR3 extends over 14 amino acids. The germline CDR1 and CDR2 sequences are WNHNN and SYGVQD (reference sequence).